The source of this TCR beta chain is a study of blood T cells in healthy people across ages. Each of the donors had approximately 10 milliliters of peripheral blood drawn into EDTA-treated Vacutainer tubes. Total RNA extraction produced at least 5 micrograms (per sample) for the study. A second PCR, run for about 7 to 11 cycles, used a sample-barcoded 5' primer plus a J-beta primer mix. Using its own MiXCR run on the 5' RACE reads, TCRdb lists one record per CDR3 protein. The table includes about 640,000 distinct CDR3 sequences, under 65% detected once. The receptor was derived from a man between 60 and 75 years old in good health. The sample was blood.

The CDR3 DNA follows: TGTGCCAGCAGTTTGGTCAGAACTAACTATGGCTACACCTTC. This gives the protein CASSLVRTNYGYTF. The genes are TRBV27 and TRBJ1-2; D is ambiguous. Germline CDR1 MNHEY, CDR2 SMNVEV (reference sequence). V was clipped by 3 bases and J by 0 bases, with 8 bases between them. The CDR3 runs 14 residues.